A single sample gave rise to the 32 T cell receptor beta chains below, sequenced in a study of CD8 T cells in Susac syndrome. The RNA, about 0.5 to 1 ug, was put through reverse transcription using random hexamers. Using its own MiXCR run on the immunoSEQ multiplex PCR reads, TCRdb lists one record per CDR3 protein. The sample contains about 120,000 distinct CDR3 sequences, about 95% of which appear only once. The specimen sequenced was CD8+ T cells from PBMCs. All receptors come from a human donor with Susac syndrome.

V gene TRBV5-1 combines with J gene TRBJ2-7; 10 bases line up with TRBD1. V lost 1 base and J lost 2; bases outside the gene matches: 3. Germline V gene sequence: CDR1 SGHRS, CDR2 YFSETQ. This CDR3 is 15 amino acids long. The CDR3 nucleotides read TGCGCCAGCAGCTTGACGGGGACAGGGGCCTACGAGCAGTACTTC. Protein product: CASSLTGTGAYEQYF.

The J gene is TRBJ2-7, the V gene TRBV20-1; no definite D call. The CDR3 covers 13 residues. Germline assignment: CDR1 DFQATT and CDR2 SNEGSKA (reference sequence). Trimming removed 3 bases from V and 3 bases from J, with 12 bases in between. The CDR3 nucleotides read TGCAGTGCTAGCCTTGTAGCAGGCTACGAGCAGTACTTC. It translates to CSASLVAGYEQYF.

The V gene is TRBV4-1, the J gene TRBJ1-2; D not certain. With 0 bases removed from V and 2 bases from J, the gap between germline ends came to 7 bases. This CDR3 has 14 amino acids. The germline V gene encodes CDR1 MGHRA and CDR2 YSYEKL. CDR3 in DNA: TGCGCCAGCAGCCAAGAGGGCCAGAACTATGGCTACACCTTC. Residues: CASSQEGQNYGYTF.

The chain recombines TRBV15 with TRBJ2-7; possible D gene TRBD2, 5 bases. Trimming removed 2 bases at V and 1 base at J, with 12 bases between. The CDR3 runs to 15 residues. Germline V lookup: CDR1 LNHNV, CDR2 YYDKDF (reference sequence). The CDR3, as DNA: TGTGCCACCAGCAGAAGTTTCCGGGGTTCCTACGAGCAGTACTTC. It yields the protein CATSRSFRGSYEQYF. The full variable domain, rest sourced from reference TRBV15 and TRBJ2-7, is DAMVIQNPRYQVTQFGKPVTLSCSQTLNHNVMYWYQQKSSQAPKLLFHYYDKDFNNEADTPDNFQSRRPNTSFCFLDIRSPGLGDTAMYLCATSRSFRGSYEQYFGPGTRLTVT.

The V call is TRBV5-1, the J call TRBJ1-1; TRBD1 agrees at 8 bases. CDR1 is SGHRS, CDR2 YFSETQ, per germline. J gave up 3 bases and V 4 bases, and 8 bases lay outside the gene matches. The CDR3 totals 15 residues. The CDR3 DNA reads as TGCGCCAGCAGCGCCGCAGGGGGCACGGACACTGAAGCTTTCTTT. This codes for CASSAAGGTDTEAFF.

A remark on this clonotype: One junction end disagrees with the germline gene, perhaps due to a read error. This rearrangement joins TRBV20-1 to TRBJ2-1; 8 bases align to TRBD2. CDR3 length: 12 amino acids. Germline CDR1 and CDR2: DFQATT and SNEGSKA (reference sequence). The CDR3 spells CSAPPGGGHLVF. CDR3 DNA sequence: TGCAGTGCTCCCCCGGGGGGGGGCCATTTAGTCTTC.

Here the CDR3 reads CSVTGTGVGDTQYF. CDR3 sequence (DNA): TGCAGCGTGACCGGGACAGGGGTAGGGGATACGCAGTATTTT. The V and J genes are TRBV29-1 and TRBJ2-3; 10 bases are shared with TRBD1. J gave up 6 bases and V 6 bases, and 9 bases lay outside the gene matches. The V gene's germline CDR1 is SQVTM and CDR2 ANQGSEA. This CDR3 spans 14 amino acids.

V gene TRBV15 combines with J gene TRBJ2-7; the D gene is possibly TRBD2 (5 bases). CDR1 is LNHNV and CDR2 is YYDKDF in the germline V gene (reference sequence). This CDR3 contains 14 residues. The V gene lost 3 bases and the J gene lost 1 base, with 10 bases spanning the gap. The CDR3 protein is CATSRGRGSYEQYF. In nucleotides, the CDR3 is TGTGCCACCAGCAGGGGCCGAGGGTCCTACGAGCAGTACTTC.

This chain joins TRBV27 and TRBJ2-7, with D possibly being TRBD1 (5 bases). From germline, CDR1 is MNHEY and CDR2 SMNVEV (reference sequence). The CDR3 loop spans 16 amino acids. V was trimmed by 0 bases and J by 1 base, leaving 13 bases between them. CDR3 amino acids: CASSLSSDILSYEQYF. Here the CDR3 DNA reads TGTGCCAGCAGTTTATCGTCGGACATTTTATCCTACGAGCAGTACTTC.

In DNA form, the CDR3 reads TGCGCCAGCAGCCAAGCCACACAGGGGGGCGGCTACACCTTC. Its protein product is CASSQATQGGGYTF. The chain uses TRBV4-1 and TRBJ1-2; 8 nucleotides align to TRBD1. V trimming: 1 base; J trimming: 8 bases; junction bases outside the gene matches: 6. This CDR3 comprises 14 residues. Germline CDR1 reads MGHRA; CDR2 reads YSYEKL.

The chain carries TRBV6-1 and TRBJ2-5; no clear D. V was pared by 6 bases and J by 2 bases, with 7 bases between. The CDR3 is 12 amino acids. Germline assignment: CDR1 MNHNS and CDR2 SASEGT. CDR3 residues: CASRSLQETQYF. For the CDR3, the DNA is TGTGCCAGCAGGTCTCTGCAAGAGACCCAGTACTTC.

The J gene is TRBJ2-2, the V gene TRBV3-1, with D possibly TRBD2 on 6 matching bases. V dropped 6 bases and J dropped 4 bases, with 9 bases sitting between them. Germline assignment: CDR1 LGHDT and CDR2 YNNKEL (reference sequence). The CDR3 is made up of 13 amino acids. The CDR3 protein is CASSPGGTGELFF. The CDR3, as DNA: TGTGCCAGCAGTCCCGGGGGCACCGGGGAGCTGTTTTTT.

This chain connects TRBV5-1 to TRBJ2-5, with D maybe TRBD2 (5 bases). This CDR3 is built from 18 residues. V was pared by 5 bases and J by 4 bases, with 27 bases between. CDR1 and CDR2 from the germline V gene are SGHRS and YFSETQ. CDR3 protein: CASSSTRGGPLVGETQYF. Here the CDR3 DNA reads TGCGCCAGCAGTTCTACCCGGGGTGGGCCCCTCGTCGGAGAGACCCAGTACTTC.

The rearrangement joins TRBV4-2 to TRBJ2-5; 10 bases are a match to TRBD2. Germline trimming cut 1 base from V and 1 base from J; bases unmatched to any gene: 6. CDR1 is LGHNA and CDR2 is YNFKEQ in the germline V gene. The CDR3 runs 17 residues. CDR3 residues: CASSQGVAGGLQETQYF. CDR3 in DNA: TGTGCCAGCAGCCAAGGGGTAGCGGGGGGTCTCCAAGAGACCCAGTACTTC.

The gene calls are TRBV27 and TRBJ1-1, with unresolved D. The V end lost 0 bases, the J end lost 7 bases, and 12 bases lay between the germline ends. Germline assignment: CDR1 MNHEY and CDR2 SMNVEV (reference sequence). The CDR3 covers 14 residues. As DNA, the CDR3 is TGTGCCAGCAGTTTATCAAAGGGCTTCGGTGAAGCTTTCTTT. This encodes CASSLSKGFGEAFF.

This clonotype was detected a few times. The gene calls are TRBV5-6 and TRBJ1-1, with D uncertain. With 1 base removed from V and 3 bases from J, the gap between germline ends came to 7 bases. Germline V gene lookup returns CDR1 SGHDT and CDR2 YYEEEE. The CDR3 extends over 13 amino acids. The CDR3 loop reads CASSLRTDTEAFF. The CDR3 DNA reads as TGTGCCAGCAGCTTGCGGACGGACACTGAAGCTTTCTTT.

The CDR3 DNA is TGTGCCAGCAGCCCTGGACAGGGAGGAGGAGAGACCCAGTACTTC. It codes for CASSPGQGGGETQYF. This sequence joins TRBV4-2 and TRBJ2-5; TRBD1 matches 8 bases. Per the germline V gene, CDR1 is LGHNA and CDR2 is YNFKEQ. Trimming took 4 bases from V and 4 from J; bases not matched to a gene: 8. The CDR3 has 15 residues.

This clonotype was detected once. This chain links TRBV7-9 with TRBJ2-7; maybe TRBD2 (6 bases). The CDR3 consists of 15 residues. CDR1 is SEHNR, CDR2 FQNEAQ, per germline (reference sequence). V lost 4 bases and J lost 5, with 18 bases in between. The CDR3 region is CASSSETSSVHEQYF. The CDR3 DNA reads TGTGCCAGCAGCTCGGAGACGTCTAGCGTCCACGAGCAGTACTTC.

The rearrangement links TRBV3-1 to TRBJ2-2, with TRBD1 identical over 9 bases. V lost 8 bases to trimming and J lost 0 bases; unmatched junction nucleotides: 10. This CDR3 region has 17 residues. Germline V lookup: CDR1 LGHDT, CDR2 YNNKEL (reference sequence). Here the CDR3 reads CASSQLRDRANTGELFF. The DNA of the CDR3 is TGTGCCAGCTCCCAACTCCGGGACAGGGCGAACACCGGGGAGCTGTTTTTT.

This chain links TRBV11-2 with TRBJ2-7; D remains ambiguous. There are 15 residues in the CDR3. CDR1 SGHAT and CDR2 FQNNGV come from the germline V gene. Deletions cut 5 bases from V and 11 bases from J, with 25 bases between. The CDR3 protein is CASSHRMDHGQRKYF. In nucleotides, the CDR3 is TGTGCCAGCAGCCATCGCATGGATCACGGTCAAAGGAAGTACTTC.

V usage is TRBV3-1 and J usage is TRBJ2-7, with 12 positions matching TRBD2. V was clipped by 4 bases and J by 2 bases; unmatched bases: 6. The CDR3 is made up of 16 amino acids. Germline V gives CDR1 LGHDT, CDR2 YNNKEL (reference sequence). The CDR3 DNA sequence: TGTGCCAGCAGCCGGGGACTAGCGGGCCATCCCTACGAGCAGTACTTC. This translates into CASSRGLAGHPYEQYF.

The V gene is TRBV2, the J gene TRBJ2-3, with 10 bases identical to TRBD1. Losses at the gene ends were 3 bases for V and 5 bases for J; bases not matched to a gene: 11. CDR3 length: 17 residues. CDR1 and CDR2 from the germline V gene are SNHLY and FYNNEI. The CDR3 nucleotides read TGTGCCAGCAGTGATCCAAGACAGGGGGCTGTGGGAGATACGCAGTATTTT. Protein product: CASSDPRQGAVGDTQYF.

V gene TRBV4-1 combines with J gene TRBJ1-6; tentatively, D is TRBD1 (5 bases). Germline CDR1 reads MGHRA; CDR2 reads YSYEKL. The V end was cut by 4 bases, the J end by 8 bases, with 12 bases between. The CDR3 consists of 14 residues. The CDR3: CASSPRGVDSPLHF. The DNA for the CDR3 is TGCGCCAGCAGCCCAAGGGGTGTTGATTCACCCCTCCACTTT.

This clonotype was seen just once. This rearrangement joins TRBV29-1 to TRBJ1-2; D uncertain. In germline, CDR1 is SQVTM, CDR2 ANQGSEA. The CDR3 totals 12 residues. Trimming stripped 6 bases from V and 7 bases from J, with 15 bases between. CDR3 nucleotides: TGCAGCGTCGTCAGGTATTGGAGTGGCTACACCTTC. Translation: CSVVRYWSGYTF.

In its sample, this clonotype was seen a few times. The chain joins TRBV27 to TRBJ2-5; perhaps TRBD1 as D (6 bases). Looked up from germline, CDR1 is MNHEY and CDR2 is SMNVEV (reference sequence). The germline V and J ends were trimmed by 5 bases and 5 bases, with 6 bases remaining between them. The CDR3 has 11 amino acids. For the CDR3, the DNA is TGTGCCAGCAGTCAGGGGGAGACCCAGTACTTC. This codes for CASSQGETQYF.

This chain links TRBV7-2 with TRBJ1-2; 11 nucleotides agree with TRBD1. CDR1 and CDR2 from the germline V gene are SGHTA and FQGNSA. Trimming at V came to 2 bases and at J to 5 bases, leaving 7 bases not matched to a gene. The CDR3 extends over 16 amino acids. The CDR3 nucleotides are TGTGCCAGCAGCTTAAGGACAGGGGGCGCTTTTTATGGCTACACCTTC. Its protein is CASSLRTGGAFYGYTF.

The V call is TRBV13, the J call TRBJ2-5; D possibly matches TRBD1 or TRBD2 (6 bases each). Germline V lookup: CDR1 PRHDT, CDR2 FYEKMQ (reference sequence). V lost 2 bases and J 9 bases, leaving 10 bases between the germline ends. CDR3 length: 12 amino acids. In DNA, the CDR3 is TGTGCCAGCAGCTTACACAGGGAGGCCCAGTACTTC. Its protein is CASSLHREAQYF.

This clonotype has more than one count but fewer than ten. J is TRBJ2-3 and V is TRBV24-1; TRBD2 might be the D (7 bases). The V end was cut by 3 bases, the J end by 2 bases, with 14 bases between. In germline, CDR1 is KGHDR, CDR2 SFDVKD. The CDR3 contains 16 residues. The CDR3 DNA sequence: TGTGCCACCAGTGATGGTCGGGGGGCGTACACAGATACGCAGTATTTT. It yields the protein CATSDGRGAYTDTQYF.

The CDR3 DNA reads as TGTGCCAGCTTAACGGGGCCTCTTTCTGGGGCCAACGTCCTGACTTTC. Translation: CASLTGPLSGANVLTF. This chain links TRBV6-1 with TRBJ2-6; tentatively, D is TRBD1 or TRBD2 (5 bases each). The CDR3 sequence is 16 residues long. Trimming removed 8 bases from V and 1 base from J, with 15 bases in between. Per germline, CDR1 MNHNS and CDR2 SASEGT.

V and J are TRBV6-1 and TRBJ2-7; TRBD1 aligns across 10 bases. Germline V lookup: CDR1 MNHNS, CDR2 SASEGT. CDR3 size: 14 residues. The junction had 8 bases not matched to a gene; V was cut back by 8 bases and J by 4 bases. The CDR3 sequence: CASADRDRGYEQYF. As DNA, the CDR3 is TGTGCCAGCGCTGACCGGGACAGGGGTTACGAGCAGTACTTC.

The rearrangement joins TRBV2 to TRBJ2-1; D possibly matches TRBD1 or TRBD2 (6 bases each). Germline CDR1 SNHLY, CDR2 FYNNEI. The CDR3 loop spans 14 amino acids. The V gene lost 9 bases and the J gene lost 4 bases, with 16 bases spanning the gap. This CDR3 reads CASEKGGPYNEQFF. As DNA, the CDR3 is TGTGCCAGTGAGAAGGGGGGTCCTTACAATGAGCAGTTCTTC.

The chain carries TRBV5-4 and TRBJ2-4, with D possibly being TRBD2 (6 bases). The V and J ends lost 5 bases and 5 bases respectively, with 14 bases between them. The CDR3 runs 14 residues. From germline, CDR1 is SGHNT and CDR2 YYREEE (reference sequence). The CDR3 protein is CASSFGGTENIQYF. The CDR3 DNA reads TGTGCCAGCAGTTTTGGGGGGACGGAAAACATTCAGTACTTC.